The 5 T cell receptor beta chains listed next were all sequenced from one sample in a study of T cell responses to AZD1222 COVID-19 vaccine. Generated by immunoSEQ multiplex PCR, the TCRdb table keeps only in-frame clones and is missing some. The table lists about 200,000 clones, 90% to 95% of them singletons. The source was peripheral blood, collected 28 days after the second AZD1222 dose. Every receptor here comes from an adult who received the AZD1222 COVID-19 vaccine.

In DNA form, the CDR3 reads TGCGCCAGCAGCTTAGCCGGTTTCGGATTGACAGATACGCAGTATTTT. It is translated as CASSLAGFGLTDTQYF. The rearrangement links TRBV5-1 to TRBJ2-3; D is uncertain. The CDR3 spans 16 residues. In germline, CDR1 is SGHRS, CDR2 YFSETQ. V was shortened by 2 bases and J by 3 bases, with 16 bases between the two germline ends.

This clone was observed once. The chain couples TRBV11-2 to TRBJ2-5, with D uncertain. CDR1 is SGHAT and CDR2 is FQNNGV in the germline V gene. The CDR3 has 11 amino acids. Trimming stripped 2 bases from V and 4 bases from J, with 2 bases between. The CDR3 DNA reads TGTGCCAGCAGCTTATTAGAGACCCAGTACTTC. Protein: CASSLLETQYF.

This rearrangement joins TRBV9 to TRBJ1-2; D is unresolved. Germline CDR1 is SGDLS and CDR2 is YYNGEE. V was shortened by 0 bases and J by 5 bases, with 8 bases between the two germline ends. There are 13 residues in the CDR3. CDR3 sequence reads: CASSVAASYGYTF. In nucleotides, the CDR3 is TGTGCCAGCAGCGTAGCGGCCAGTTATGGCTACACCTTC.

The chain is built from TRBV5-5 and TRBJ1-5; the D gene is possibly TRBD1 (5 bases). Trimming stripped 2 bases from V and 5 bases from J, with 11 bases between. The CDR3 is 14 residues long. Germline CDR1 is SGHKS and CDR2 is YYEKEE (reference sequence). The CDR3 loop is CASSFGAKDQPQHF. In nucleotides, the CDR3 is TGTGCCAGCAGCTTTGGGGCCAAGGATCAGCCCCAGCATTTT.

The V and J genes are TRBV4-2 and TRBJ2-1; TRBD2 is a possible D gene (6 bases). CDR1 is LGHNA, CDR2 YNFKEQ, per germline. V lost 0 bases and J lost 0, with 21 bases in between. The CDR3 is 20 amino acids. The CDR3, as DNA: TGTGCCAGCAGCCAAGAGGCGGACTATAGACAGTCCAGCTCCTACAATGAGCAGTTCTTC. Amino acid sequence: CASSQEADYRQSSSYNEQFF.